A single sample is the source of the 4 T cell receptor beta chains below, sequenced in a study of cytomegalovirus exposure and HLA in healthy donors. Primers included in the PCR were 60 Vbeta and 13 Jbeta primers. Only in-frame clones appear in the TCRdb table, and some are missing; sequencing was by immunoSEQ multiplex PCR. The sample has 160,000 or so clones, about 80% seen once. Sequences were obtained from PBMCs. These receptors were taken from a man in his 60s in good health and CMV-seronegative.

The CDR3 here is CASSTPAAGENTEAFF. CDR3 nucleotide sequence: TGTGCCAGTAGTACTCCTGCTGCGGGGGAGAACACTGAAGCTTTCTTT. The rearrangement joins TRBV19 to TRBJ1-1, with D possibly matching TRBD1 (5 bases). Trimming took 4 bases from V and 1 from J, leaving 16 bases between them. Germline V CDR1 and CDR2: LNHDA, SQIVND (reference sequence). CDR3 size: 16 residues.

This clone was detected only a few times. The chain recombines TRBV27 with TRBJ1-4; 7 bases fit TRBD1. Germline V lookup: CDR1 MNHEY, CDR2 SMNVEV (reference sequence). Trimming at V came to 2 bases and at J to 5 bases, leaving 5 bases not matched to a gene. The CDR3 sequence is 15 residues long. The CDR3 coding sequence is TGTGCCAGCAGTTTAAGGACAGGTCGGAATGAAAAACTGTTTTTT. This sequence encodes CASSLRTGRNEKLFF.

The CDR3 coding sequence is TGTGCCAGCAGTGCCAGACTAGCGGGGGGTCTTAGCTCCTACAATGAGCAGTTCTTC. This gives the protein CASSARLAGGLSSYNEQFF. The chain recombines TRBV6-1 with TRBJ2-1, with 13 positions matching TRBD2. This CDR3 spans 19 amino acids. After removal of 4 bases from V and 0 bases from J, the junction contained 9 bases not matched to a gene. CDR1 and CDR2 from the germline V gene are MNHNS and SASEGT.

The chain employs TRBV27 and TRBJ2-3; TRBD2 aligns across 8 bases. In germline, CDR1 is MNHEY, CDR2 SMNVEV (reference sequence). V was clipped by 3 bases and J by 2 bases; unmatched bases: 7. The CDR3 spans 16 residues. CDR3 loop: CASSFLAGRDTDTQYF. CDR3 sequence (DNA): TGTGCCAGCAGTTTTTTAGCGGGAAGGGACACAGATACGCAGTATTTT.